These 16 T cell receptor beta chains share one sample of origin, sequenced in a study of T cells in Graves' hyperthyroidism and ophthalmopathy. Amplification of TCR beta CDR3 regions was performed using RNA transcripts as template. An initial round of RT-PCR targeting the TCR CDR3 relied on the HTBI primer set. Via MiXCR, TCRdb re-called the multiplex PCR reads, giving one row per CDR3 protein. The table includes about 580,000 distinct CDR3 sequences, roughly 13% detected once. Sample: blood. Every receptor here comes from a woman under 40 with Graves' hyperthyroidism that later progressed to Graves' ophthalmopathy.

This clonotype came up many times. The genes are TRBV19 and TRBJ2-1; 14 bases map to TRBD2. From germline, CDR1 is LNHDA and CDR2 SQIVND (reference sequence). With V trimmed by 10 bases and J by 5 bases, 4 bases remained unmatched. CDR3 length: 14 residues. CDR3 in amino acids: CAIPGLAGDNEQFF. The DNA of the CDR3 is TGTGCCATCCCGGGACTAGCGGGAGACAATGAGCAGTTCTTC.

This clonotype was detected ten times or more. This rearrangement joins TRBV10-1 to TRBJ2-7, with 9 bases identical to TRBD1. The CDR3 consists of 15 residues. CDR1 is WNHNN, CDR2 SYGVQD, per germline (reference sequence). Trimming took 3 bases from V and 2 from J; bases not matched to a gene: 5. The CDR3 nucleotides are TGCGCCAGCAGTGAAGGTCGACAGGGGGCCTACGAGCAGTACTTC. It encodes CASSEGRQGAYEQYF.

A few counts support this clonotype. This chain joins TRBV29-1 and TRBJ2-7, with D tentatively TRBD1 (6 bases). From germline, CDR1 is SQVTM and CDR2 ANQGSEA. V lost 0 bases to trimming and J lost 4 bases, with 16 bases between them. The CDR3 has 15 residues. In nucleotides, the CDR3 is TGCAGCGTTGAAGATCTTACAGGGTTGGGGTACGAGCAGTACTTC. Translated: CSVEDLTGLGYEQYF.

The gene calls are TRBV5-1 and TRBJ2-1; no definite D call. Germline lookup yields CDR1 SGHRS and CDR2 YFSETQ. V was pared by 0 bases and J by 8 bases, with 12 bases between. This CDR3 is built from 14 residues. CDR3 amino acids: CASSLGQQVHEQFF. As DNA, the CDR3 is TGCGCCAGCAGCTTGGGCCAACAAGTTCATGAGCAGTTCTTC.

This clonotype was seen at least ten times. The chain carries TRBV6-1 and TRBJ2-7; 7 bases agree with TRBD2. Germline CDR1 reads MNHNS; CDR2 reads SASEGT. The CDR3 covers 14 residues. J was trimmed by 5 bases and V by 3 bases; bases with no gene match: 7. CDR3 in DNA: TGTGCCAGCAGTGATGAACGGGGGGTCGACGAGCAGTACTTC. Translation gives CASSDERGVDEQYF.

DNA for the CDR3: TGTGCCAGCAGCACTGAGGGGGGGCAAGAGACCCAGTACTTC. Its protein product is CASSTEGGQETQYF. The chain couples TRBV9 to TRBJ2-5; tentative D call: TRBD2 (7 bases). The CDR3 covers 14 residues. Deletions cut 4 bases from V and 2 bases from J, with 12 bases between. Germline V gives CDR1 SGDLS, CDR2 YYNGEE.

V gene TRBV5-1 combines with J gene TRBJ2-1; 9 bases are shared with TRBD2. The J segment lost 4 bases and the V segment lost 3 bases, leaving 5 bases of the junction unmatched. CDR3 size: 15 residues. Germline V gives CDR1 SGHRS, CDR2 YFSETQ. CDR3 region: CASSSVSGSYNEQFF. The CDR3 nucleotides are TGCGCCAGCAGCTCAGTTAGCGGGAGTTACAATGAGCAGTTCTTC.

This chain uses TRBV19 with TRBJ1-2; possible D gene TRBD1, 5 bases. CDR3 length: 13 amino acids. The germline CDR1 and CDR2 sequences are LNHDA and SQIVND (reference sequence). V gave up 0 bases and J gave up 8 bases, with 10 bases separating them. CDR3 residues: CASSIDGQYGYTF. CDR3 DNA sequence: TGTGCCAGTAGTATAGATGGACAATACGGCTACACCTTC. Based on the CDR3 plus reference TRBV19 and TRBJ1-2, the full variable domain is DGGITQSPKYLFRKEGQNVTLSCEQNLNHDAMYWYRQDPGQGLRLIYYSQIVNDFQKGDIAEGYSVSREKKESFPLTVTSAQKNPTAFYLCASSIDGQYGYTFGSGTRLTVV.

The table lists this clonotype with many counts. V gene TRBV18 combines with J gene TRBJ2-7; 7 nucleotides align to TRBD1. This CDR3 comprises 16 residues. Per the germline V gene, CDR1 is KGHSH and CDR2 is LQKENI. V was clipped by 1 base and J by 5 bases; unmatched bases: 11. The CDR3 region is CASSPQFPDRVHEQYF. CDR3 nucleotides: TGTGCCAGCTCACCACAGTTCCCCGACAGGGTCCACGAGCAGTACTTC. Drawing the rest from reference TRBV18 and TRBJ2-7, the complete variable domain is NAGVMQNPRHLVRRRGQEARLRCSPMKGHSHVYWYRQLPEEGLKFMVYLQKENIIDESGMPKERFSAEFPKEGPSILRIQQVVRGDSAAYFCASSPQFPDRVHEQYFGPGTRLTVT.

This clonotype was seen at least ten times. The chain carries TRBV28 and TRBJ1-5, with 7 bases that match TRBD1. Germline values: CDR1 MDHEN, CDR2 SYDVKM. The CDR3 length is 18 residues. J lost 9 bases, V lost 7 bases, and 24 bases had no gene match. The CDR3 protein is CASMRRWLGEGGRGPQHF. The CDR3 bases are TGTGCCAGCATGCGGAGGTGGCTCGGGGAAGGGGGCCGGGGGCCCCAGCATTTT. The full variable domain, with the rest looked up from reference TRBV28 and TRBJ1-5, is DVKVTQSSRYLVKRTGEKVFLECVQDMDHENMFWYRQDPGLGLRLIYFSYDVKMKEKGDIPEGYSVSREKKERFSLILESASTNQTSMYLCASMRRWLGEGGRGPQHFGDGTRLSIL.

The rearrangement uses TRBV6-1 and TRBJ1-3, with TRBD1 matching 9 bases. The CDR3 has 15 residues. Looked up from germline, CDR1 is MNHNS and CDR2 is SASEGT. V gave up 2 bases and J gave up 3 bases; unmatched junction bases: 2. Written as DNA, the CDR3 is TGTGCCAGCAGTGAAACAGGGGGCGATGGAAACACCATATATTTT. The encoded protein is CASSETGGDGNTIYF.

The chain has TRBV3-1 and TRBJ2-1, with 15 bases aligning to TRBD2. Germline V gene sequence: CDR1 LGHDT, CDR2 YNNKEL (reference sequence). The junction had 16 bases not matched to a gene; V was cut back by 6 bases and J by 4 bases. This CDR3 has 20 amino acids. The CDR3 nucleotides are TGTGCCAGCAGTCTCGATAGGACTAGCGGGAGGGCCGATGTGTACAATGAGCAGTTCTTC. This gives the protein CASSLDRTSGRADVYNEQFF.

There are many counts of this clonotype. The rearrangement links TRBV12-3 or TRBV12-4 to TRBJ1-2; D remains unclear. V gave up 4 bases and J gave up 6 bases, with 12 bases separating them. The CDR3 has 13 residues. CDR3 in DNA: TGTGCCAGCAGTTCCACCTTTAGGGATGGCTACACCTTC. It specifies CASSSTFRDGYTF.

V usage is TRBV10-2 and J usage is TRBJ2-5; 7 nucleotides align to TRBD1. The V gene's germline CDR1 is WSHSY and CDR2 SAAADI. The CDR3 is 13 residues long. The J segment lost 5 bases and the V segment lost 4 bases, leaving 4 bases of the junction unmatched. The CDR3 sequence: CASSVTGSETQYF. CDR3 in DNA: TGCGCCAGCAGTGTGACAGGGTCCGAGACCCAGTACTTC.

CDR3 in DNA: TGTGCCAGTAGTCCAAGCTGGGAGACGCAGTATTTT. Translating gives CASSPSWETQYF. V is TRBV19 and J is TRBJ2-3, with a possible D match to TRBD2 (5 bases). Germline V gives CDR1 LNHDA, CDR2 SQIVND (reference sequence). The CDR3 extends over 12 amino acids. V lost 5 bases to trimming and J lost 9 bases, with 12 bases between them.

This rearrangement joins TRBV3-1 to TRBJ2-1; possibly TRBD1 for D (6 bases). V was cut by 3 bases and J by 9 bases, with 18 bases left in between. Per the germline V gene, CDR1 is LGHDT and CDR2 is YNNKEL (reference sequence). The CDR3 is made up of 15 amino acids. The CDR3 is CASSQLGHGDSEQFF. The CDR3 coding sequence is TGTGCCAGCAGCCAGCTGGGACACGGCGACAGTGAGCAGTTCTTC.